The text below deals with one T cell receptor (beta chain). The record originates from a study of blood T cell repertoires in COVID-19. Produced via immunoSEQ multiplex PCR; TCRdb's table is partial and in-frame only. Of a few hundred thousand clones in the sample, 80% to 95% are singletons; the top ten hold 0.8% to 0.9%. V gave up 2 bases and J gave up 4 bases; unmatched junction bases: 15. Germline CDR1 SGHTA, CDR2 FQGNSA. The CDR3 is 18 amino acids. The sequenced material came from PBMCs or T cells enriched from blood (not recorded which). This TCR derives from a woman aged 40 to 55 who had been exposed to COVID-19. The gene calls are TRBV7-2 and TRBJ2-5; 8 nucleotides match TRBD2. The CDR3 sequence: CASSLSDRGLAPAETQYF. The CDR3 DNA reads as TGTGCCAGCAGCTTATCTGATCGAGGACTAGCTCCGGCAGAGACCCAGTACTTC.